This T cell receptor beta chain derives from a study of cytomegalovirus exposure and HLA in healthy donors. Study context: An earlier analysis identified 120 million or so unique TCR beta sequences in some 170 million T cells.

60 Vbeta and 13 Jbeta primers were used in PCR. In the original analysis: Approximately 72 million unique TCR beta chains, about 11 million of them shared, were counted by a later analysis. Libraries were prepared by immunoSEQ multiplex PCR; TCRdb keeps only in-frame clonotypes and omits some of them. V and J calls plus clone size are reproduced from that table; the DNA served to infer D and trimming. This table holds around 140,000 clones, approximately 87% found once. Regarding this clone: Its antigen is still unknown.

Study-level findings and limits: Some V segments, TRBV6-2 and TRBV6-3 among them, were indistinguishable and were therefore excluded. Researchers counted some 150 TCR beta chains as cytomegalovirus-associated.

J was trimmed by 7 bases and V by 0 bases; bases with no gene match: 8. The CDR3 totals 16 residues. Germline V lookup: CDR1 SGDLS, CDR2 YYNGEE. Material for sequencing was PBMCs. The receptor was derived from a woman aged 25 to 39 in good health and CMV-seronegative. This chain uses TRBV9 with TRBJ2-5, with 11 bases that match TRBD2. The CDR3: CASSVGELAGVGTQYF. The CDR3 DNA reads TGTGCCAGCAGCGTAGGCGAACTAGCGGGGGTTGGGACCCAGTACTTC.